The 8 T cell receptor beta chains below all came from one sample that was sequenced in a study (dated by TCRdb to 2015 to 2016). Library prep was done by RT-PCR. Sequencing instrument: Illumina MiSeq. TCRdb reprocessing: public reads trimmed at Q25 with fastp, clones called with MiXCR, in-frame beta chains kept. CDR3 protein sequences are deduplicated, and each keeps its most common genes and DNA. The sample has hundreds of thousands of distinct CDR3 sequences on record, 12% to 15% of them singletons. Of the sample, around 3.3% is held by the ten largest clones. The material sequenced was memory CD4+ T cells from blood. Source of these receptors: a female donor in good health, serving as a healthy control.

This clonotype has a handful of counts. The rearrangement joins TRBV24-1 to TRBJ2-1; TRBD2 matches at 8 bases. Per germline, CDR1 KGHDR and CDR2 SFDVKD. V lost 0 bases, J lost 0 bases, and 3 bases stayed unmatched. The CDR3 consists of 17 residues. The CDR3 spells CATSDLVSGDSYNEQFF. In DNA, the CDR3 is TGTGCCACCAGTGATTTGGTTAGCGGGGACTCCTACAATGAGCAGTTCTTC.

The chain uses TRBV12-3 or TRBV12-4 and TRBJ1-1; 9 bases map to TRBD1. V trimming: 2 bases; J trimming: 6 bases; junction bases outside the gene matches: 4. This CDR3 is built from 14 residues. This CDR3 reads CASSLTGGGSEAFF. The CDR3 DNA is TGTGCCAGCAGTTTAACAGGGGGCGGCTCTGAAGCTTTCTTT.

This clonotype was counted ten times or more. The gene calls are TRBV7-2 and TRBJ2-3, with 8 bases lining up with TRBD2. Germline V lookup: CDR1 SGHTA, CDR2 FQGNSA. The length of the CDR3 is 16 residues. V shed 1 base, J shed 4 bases, and the junction held 7 bases outside the gene matches. The CDR3 region is CASSLVGGAKADTQYF. The CDR3 nucleotides are TGTGCCAGCAGCTTAGTCGGGGGGGCCAAGGCAGATACGCAGTATTTT.

Ten or more counts support this clonotype. This rearrangement joins TRBV3-1 to TRBJ2-5, with a possible D match to TRBD2 (6 bases). V dropped 4 bases and J dropped 4 bases, with 10 bases sitting between them. CDR1 and CDR2 (germline): LGHDT, YNNKEL (reference sequence). There are 13 residues in the CDR3. The CDR3 sequence is CASSRLDAETQYF. The DNA of the CDR3 is TGTGCCAGCAGCCGACTAGACGCAGAGACCCAGTACTTC.

The table lists this clonotype with a few counts. The chain employs TRBV27 and TRBJ1-2; maybe TRBD1 (5 bases). The CDR3 covers 14 residues. Trimming stripped 6 bases from V and 3 bases from J, with 14 bases between. CDR1 is MNHEY and CDR2 is SMNVEV in the germline V gene (reference sequence). CDR3 residues: CASRSRGGDYGYTF. CDR3 DNA sequence: TGTGCCAGCAGGTCCCGTGGGGGTGACTATGGCTACACCTTC.

V is TRBV10-3 and J is TRBJ1-4, with D possibly TRBD1 on 5 matching bases. The germline V and J ends were trimmed by 3 bases and 8 bases, with 16 bases remaining between them. This CDR3 region has 15 residues. CDR1 and CDR2 from the germline V gene are ENHRY and SYGVKD. The CDR3 reads CAISDGTCLVEKLFF. The CDR3, as DNA: TGTGCCATCAGTGATGGGACGTGCCTGGTAGAAAAACTGTTTTTT.

At least ten counts were recorded for this clonotype. The rearrangement links TRBV7-9 to TRBJ1-1, with D possibly TRBD1 on 5 matching bases. The ends were cut back, 2 bases at V and 7 bases at J, with 11 bases in the middle. Germline loops: CDR1 SEHNR, CDR2 FQNEAQ (reference sequence). The CDR3 extends over 13 amino acids. Written as DNA, the CDR3 is TGTGCCAGCAGCTTAAAAGGGACGGATGAAGCTTTCTTT. Translation gives CASSLKGTDEAFF.

The table lists this clonotype with many counts. The chain combines TRBV27 with TRBJ2-1, with D perhaps being TRBD1 or TRBD2 (5 bases each). Trimming removed 6 bases at V and 3 bases at J, with 12 bases between. CDR3 length equals 14 residues. Germline lookup yields CDR1 MNHEY and CDR2 SMNVEV (reference sequence). The CDR3 region has the DNA TGTGCCAGCAGCCCGAGGGGCGACTACAATGAGCAGTTCTTC. This gives the protein CASSPRGDYNEQFF.